This TCR beta chain was obtained from a study of Graves' ophthalmopathy and Graves' hyperthyroidism. Stable hyperthyroid donors showed no ophthalmopathy during 18 months follow-up. Study-wide results and caveats: Ophthalmopathy progression predictions by the model showed about 75% specificity and 70.59% sensitivity.

This CDR3 comprises 16 residues. Germline V gene sequence: CDR1 SGHAT, CDR2 FQNNGV. A word on this clonotype: Its antigen is not known. At one of its ends the junction is not consistent with the germline gene, which may arise from a read error.

RNA transcripts provided the template for amplifying TCR beta CDR3 regions. Scientists carried out first-round RT-PCR using HTBI primers and then a second-round multiplex PCR. TCRdb independently ran MiXCR on the multiplex PCR reads; one entry per CDR3 protein. The sample has roughly 420,000 distinct CDR3 sequences, more than 20% seen once; the top ten hold under 3%. The receptor was derived from a woman aged 18-35 years with stable Graves' hyperthyroidism. Sequences were obtained from peripheral blood. The chain has TRBV11-2 and TRBJ2-7; 10 bases line up with TRBD1. The CDR3 DNA follows: TGTGCCAGCAGCTCACAACCGGGACAGGGGTCCTACGAGCAATACTTC. This translates into CASSSQPGQGSYEQYF. The full variable domain, completed using reference TRBV11-2 and TRBJ2-7, is EAGVAQSPRYKIIEKRQSVAFWCNPISGHATLYWYQQILGQGPKLLIQFQNNGVVDDSQLPKDRFSAERLKGVDSTLKIQPAKLEDSAVYLCASSSQPGQGSYEQYFGPGTRLTVT.